These T cell receptor beta chains were read from a single sample in a study of cytotoxic CD8 clonotypes in ibrutinib-treated CLL. The method was immunoSEQ multiplex PCR; TCRdb's version includes in-frame clones alone and lacks a portion of them. This sample has about 120,000 clones, with approximately 58% found just once. The specimen was PBMCs, collected after 24 months of ibrutinib treatment. Receptor source: a human donor with chronic lymphocytic leukemia. Each CDR3 is given with its conserved first and last residue. D genes are given only for firm matches. A row's size may be missing; if present it is once, few, many or a size class.

>TRBD2|TRBJ2-1|TRBV11-3|-
TGTGCCAGCAGCGTCGCTAGCGGGGTCTACAATGAGCAGTTCTTC
CASSVASGVYNEQFF
>TRBD1|TRBJ2-2|TRBV27|-
TGTGCCAGTAGGACAGGAGGAAACACCGGGGAGCTGTTTTTT
CASRTGGNTGELFF
>-|TRBJ2-1|TRBV7-3|few
TGTGCCAGCAGCCCCCCCGGGGGAATCAATGAGCAGTTCTTC
CASSPPGGINEQFF
>-|TRBJ2-1|TRBV11-1|-
TGTGCCAGCAGTTCTACCTACGGGGGCGGATCCTACAATGAGCAGTTCTTC
CASSSTYGGGSYNEQFF
>-|TRBJ2-1|TRBV27|-
TGTGCCAGCAGTGCCGGGACTCCCCTCAATGAGCAGTTCTTC
CASSAGTPLNEQFF
>-|TRBJ2-5|TRBV5-6|-
TGTGCCAGCAGCTTTGAGGAGACCCAGTACTTC
CASSFEETQYF
>TRBD1|TRBJ2-5|TRBV5-8|-
TGTGCCAGCAGCGTTGGGGACAGGGACCAAGAGACCCAGTACTTC
CASSVGDRDQETQYF
>-|TRBJ2-2|TRBV2|-
TGTGCCAGCAGTCCCCGGGGGACGAACACCGGGGAGCTGTTTTTT
CASSPRGTNTGELFF
>-|TRBJ2-5|TRBV30|few
TGTGCCTGGAAGGACCAAGAGACCCAGTACTTC
CAWKDQETQYF
>-|TRBJ2-7|TRBV11-2|-
TGTGCCAGCAGCTTGTCTCGGGTGACGACCTACGAGCAGTACTTC
CASSLSRVTTYEQYF
>-|TRBJ1-2|TRBV10-1|few
TGCGCCAGCAGTGAGTCGGGGGTGAACTATGGCTACACCTTC
CASSESGVNYGYTF
>-|TRBJ2-7|TRBV15|-
TGTGCCACCAGCAGAGATTGGAGCTACGAGCAGTACTTC
CATSRDWSYEQYF
>TRBD1|TRBJ2-7|TRBV10-1|-
TGCGCCAGCAGTGAAGGGACAGCGTACGAGCAGTACTTC
CASSEGTAYEQYF
>-|TRBJ2-2|TRBV18|-
TGTGCCAGCTCACCCGGACGGGAGAACACCGGGGAGCTGTTTTTT
CASSPGRENTGELFF
>-|TRBJ2-2|TRBV30|-
TGTGCCTGGAGTGCCTCGCGTAGTGGTCCCGGGGAGCTGTTTTTT
CAWSASRSGPGELFF
>-|TRBJ1-2|TRBV29-1|few
TGCAGCGTGGAGGGAAATGGTGGCTACACCTTC
CSVEGNGGYTF
>TRBD2|TRBJ2-3|TRBV29-1|-
TGCAGCGTTCTCAACACTCTAGCGGGGGTGTCCACAGATACGCAGTATTTT
CSVLNTLAGVSTDTQYF
>TRBD1|TRBJ1-1|TRBV14|-
TGTGCCAGCAGCCAAGGAGGGACAGGGAACGCTTTCTTT
CASSQGGTGNAFF